Sample share makes the clone carrying this T cell receptor (beta chain) medium-sized. Its antigen is undetermined. The entry originates in a study of cytomegalovirus exposure and HLA in healthy donors. Study information: Both the 95 to 150 validation repertoires and the 550 to 750 first-cohort repertoires used the same platform, as reported by a later analysis. Study-level findings and limits: In vitro checks showed that a few CMV-associated chains really do target CMV antigens.

Losses at the gene ends were 0 bases for V and 4 bases for J; bases not matched to a gene: 6. Germline V gene lookup returns CDR1 KGHSH and CDR2 LQKENI. This CDR3 is built from 16 residues. Clones were sequenced by immunoSEQ multiplex PCR, and TCRdb holds only the in-frame ones, with some missing. The sample lists 150,000 to 200,000 clones; 85% were seen once. The V and J genes are TRBV18 and TRBJ2-7, with 10 bases fitting TRBD1. The clonotype was recovered from a man younger than 35 in good health and CMV-seropositive. The material sequenced was PBMCs. CDR3 sequence (DNA): TGTGCCAGCTCACCACCCGGGACAGGGGTCTTGTACGAGCAGTACTTC. This sequence encodes CASSPPGTGVLYEQYF. The variable domain in full, with the rest retrieved from reference TRBV18 and TRBJ2-7, is NAGVMQNPRHLVRRRGQEARLRCSPMKGHSHVYWYRQLPEEGLKFMVYLQKENIIDESGMPKERFSAEFPKEGPSILRIQQVVRGDSAAYFCASSPPGTGVLYEQYFGPGTRLTVT.